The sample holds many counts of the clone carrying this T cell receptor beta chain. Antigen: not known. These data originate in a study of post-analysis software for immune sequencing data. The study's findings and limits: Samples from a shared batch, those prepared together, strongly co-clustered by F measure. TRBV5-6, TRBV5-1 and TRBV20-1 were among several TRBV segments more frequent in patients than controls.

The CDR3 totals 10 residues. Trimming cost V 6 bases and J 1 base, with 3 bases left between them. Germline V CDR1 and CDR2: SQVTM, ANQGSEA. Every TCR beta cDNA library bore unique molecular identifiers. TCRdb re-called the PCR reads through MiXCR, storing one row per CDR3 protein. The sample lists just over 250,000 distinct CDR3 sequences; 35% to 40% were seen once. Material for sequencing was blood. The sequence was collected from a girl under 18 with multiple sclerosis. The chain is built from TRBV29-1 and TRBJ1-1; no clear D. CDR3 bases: TGCAGCGTAAGGAACACTGAAGCTTTCTTT. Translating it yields CSVRNTEAFF. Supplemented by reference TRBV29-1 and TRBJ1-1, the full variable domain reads SAVISQKPSRDICQRGTSLTIQCQVDSQVTMMFWYRQQPGQSLTLIATANQGSEATYESGFVIDKFPISRPNLTFSTLTVSNMSPEDSSIYLCSVRNTEAFFGQGTRLTVV.